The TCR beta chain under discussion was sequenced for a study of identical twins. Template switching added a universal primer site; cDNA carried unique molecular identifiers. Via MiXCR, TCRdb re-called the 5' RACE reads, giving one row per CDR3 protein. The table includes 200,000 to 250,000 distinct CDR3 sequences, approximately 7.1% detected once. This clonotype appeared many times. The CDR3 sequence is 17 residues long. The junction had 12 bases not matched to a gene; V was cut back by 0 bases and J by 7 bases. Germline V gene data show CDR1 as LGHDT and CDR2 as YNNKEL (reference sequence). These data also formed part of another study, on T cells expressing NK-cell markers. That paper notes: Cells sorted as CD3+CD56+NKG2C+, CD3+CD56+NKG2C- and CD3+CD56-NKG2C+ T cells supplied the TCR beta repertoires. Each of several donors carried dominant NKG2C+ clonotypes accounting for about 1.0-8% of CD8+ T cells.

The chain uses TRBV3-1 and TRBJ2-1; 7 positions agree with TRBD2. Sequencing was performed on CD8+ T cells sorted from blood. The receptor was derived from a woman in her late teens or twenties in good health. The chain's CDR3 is CASSQEDETSFVNEQFF. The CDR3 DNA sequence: TGTGCCAGCAGCCAAGAGGATGAGACTAGCTTCGTAAATGAGCAGTTCTTC.